This entry concerns a single TCR beta chain. This clone was seen more than once but under ten times. Its antigen remains unidentified. Nothing much larger sits one base from this clone, and base qualities are not available. The cohort consisted of 666 healthy bone marrow donors. Cohort members were all nominally healthy when sampled, although unrecorded immune exposures were likely present. The donor tested CMV seropositive and was one of the 289 seropositive cohort members. Every donor gave a peripheral blood sample, and the peripheral blood mononuclear cells from that sample were used for TCR beta sequencing. Genomic DNA extraction from the blood cell samples was performed with the Qiagen DNeasy Blood Extraction Kit. This sample was included in a study of cytomegalovirus exposure and HLA in healthy donors listed by TCRdb under 2017. As for the study more broadly: An earlier analysis of approximately 640 of the donors reported roughly 270 Gb of sequence data and 117 million unique TCR beta sequences from about 179 million T cells. Approximately 300 gigabases of sequencing data and approximately 92 million unique TCR sequences made up an early release that covered approximately 650 HLA-typed donors. Of the roughly 400 genotyped donors, more than 75% were placed in the genetic ancestry cluster associated with self-reported Caucasian donors. The study was designed to test whether signatures of past pathogen exposure could be identified by cataloging public T cell receptors. The T cell repertoires of roughly 660 subjects were profiled by immunosequencing and related to cytomegalovirus serostatus. A separate validation cohort of approximately 130 different subjects was used in addition to the roughly 700-subject first cohort. To predict cytomegalovirus infection status, the study combined high-throughput TCR immunosequencing, statistical association of individual TCRs with disease status, and machine learning. A later analysis re-examined previously published TCR beta repertoires from 500 to 700 donors and added high-resolution HLA genotyping to investigate patterns of TCR occurrence. In the later analysis, no new phenotypic data were used to find candidate immune exposures; instead, reliance was placed on TCR beta sequences and their occurrence across donors. An earlier analysis of 587 of the donors applied high-throughput TCR beta sequencing to assess whether each TCR beta V gene segment acted as functional or pseudogenic. Donor age, sex, ethnicity and CMV serostatus were compiled together with the repertoire data. In a later genetic analysis, genome-wide SNP genotypes for about three fifths of the 666 donors were used, and that subset was treated as a discovery cohort. Every discovery cohort repertoire had been produced on one sequencing platform. HLA typing included class I and class II loci at four-digit resolution. Typing coverage varied by locus: roughly 620-640 donors for A, B, C, DRB1 and DQB1; 500 to 550 for DQA1; approximately 610 for DPA1; under 490 for DPB1. Roughly five DR-DQ haplotypes were treated as single units for association and clustering because of strong linkage in the cohort. Among roughly 370 genotyped donors of the cohort, an average of 235,054 unique TCR beta nucleotide sequences were sequenced per donor, roughly 20% of them non-productive.

Library generation was performed with the immunoSEQ multiplex PCR assay. A mixture of 60 forward primers for TCR Vbeta segments and 13 reverse primers for TCR Jbeta segments was used in the multiplex PCR. Amplification of the CDR3 region of rearranged TCR beta genes was performed with a multiplex PCR assay on genomic DNA. The amplified TCR beta libraries were sequenced on the Illumina HiSeq System as 87-base-pair reads. Under the source paper's analysis protocol: Across the 670 or so repertoires, a later analysis counted some 80 million unique TCR beta chains, some 11 million of which were shared by at least two donors. Raw reads were error-corrected and collapsed into unique sequences with a nearest-neighbor algorithm that merged closely related sequences to remove PCR and sequencing errors. V, D and J gene segments were assigned by aligning CDR3 sequences to IMGT reference sequences. For a sequence to be retained, a match of at least six nucleotides to both a V gene segment and a J gene segment was required. Rearrangements were classified as productive when the CDR3 lacked stop codons and remained in frame with V and J, and all other rearrangements were classified as non-productive. CDR3 was defined according to IMGT convention as the region running from the second conserved V-encoded cysteine to the conserved J-encoded phenylalanine. In an earlier analysis of roughly 610 of the donors, sequences lacking an unambiguous match to a single V gene segment were excluded. In an earlier analysis of approximately 590 of the donors, V segments were called functional above 56.7% productive rearrangements and were called segregating when the between-donor standard deviation exceeded 5%. A statistical classification framework was built for diagnosing cytomegalovirus status from the catalog of TCR beta chain sequences. A later analysis assigned V and J genes by comparing TCR nucleotide sequences with IMGT/GENE-DB human TR gene sequences. A later analysis assigned CDR3 sequences and most-parsimonious VDJ recombination scenarios with the TCRdist pipeline. In a later analysis, each TCR beta chain was defined by its CDR3 amino acid sequence together with its V-gene family, and reads lacking a unique V-gene family were excluded. To address suspected cross-contamination and a sequencing artifact, a later analysis removed around 590 highly shared, low-generation-probability nucleotide sequences. For each public chain, a later analysis derived a clonal expansion index from normalized ranks of inferred template counts within each repertoire. In a later analysis, generation probabilities were computed with a VDJ recombination model fitted to out-of-frame rearrangements, and the resulting probabilities were checked against IGoR. In a later analysis, hypergeometric tests were used to score TCR-TCR, TCR-HLA and TCR-CMV co-occurrence, with a repertoire-size bias correction applied to TCR pairs. A later analysis estimated false discovery rates by permuting HLA or CMV assignments 20 times. In a later analysis, co-occurring TCRs were grouped using DBSCAN, with TCRdist sequence similarity added in when clustering inside HLA-allele-positive subsets. Co-occurrence clustering excluded repertoires with fewer than 30,000 or more than 120,000 public chains, plus five with anomalous nucleotide sharing. TCRdb limited this immuneACCESS table to in-frame rearrangements with V and J called. A share of clones is missing; checked studies link under half to unresolved V genes, and the rest is unexplained. V, J and clone size reflect that table, while D and trimming were determined from the DNA. This sample is represented by 80,000 or so clones; 72% of them were singletons. The ten largest clones capture around 10% of the sample.

What the research found in general, with its limitations: In both the original and validation cohorts, the classifier was reported to diagnose cytomegalovirus status with high specificity and sensitivity. A later analysis associated about 16,000 TCR beta sequences with specific HLA alleles at a false discovery rate of 0.05. The earlier analysis of a few hundred of the donors excluded approximately 17 rarely observed V segments, including chromosome 9 orphons, because counts were too low. According to a later analysis, TCR association rates differed among HLA loci, with DRB1 alleles showing the most associated TCRs and HLA-C alleles showing the fewest. Compared with the roughly 710-donor mean, donors in an Asian-associated ancestry cluster had fewer N-insertions in productive TCRs, according to a later genetic analysis. CMV serostatus was the only immune exposure information available for the cohort. A further reported finding was that TCR beta sequences accurately predicted the HLA-A and HLA-B alleles for most subjects in the first cohort. A later genetic analysis associated a missense DCLRE1C variant with V-gene and J-gene trimming of TCR beta chains, and an independent cohort replicated the association. In a later analysis, most CMV-associated TCR beta chains were found to appear HLA-restricted, with HLA associations seemingly driven largely by CMV exposure. While some public TCRs were present in many individuals, most TCR sequences turned up only very rarely across donors. Because HLA typing was unavailable for some donors at each locus, only the typed subset was used in association tests. Compared with equally common non-associated chains, HLA-associated TCR beta chains in a later analysis were more clonally expanded and had lower generation probabilities. The sequencing pipeline was judged likely to have produced a cluster of highly shared sequence variants as a technical artifact. Only TCR beta chains were sequenced in this cohort, and the absence of alpha or paired-chain data limited detectable features. In a later analysis, several top co-occurrence clusters were reported to appear linked to parvovirus B19, influenza, CMV and Epstein-Barr virus. Broadly in line with IMGT annotations, most TCR beta V segments showed up in productive rearrangements about 87% or about 30% of the time in an earlier analysis of several hundred of the donors. According to the authors, the approach could potentially be generalized to other disease states and immunological phenotypes. Some IMGT-functional V segments, including TRBV6-2 and TRBV6-3, could not be told apart with the 87-base-pair reads, so those segments were excluded. Three of the identified cytomegalovirus-associated TCR beta chains were confirmed in vitro to be specific for cytomegalovirus antigens. Presence/absence analyses assumed roughly uniform sequencing depth across donors, an assumption that may not hold. Correlated functional status among segregating V segments might reflect linkage disequilibrium, but an unknown experimental factor could not be ruled out. Assigning TCR associations to individual alleles was difficult when HLA alleles, especially DR and DQ, strongly co-occurred. A total of 150 or so TCR beta chains were listed by the study as associated with cytomegalovirus.

From the cysteine up to the phenylalanine, the CDR3 has a length of 13 residues. The CDR3 DNA has 39 bases and is translated from base 1. V is pared back by 1 base and J by 10 bases, with 11 bases lying between the germline termini. The germline V gene gives CDR1 as SGHTA and CDR2 as FQGNSA. The sequenced material came from PBMCs. The chain uses TRBV7-2 and TRBJ1-3, with no confident D gene call. The sequence was obtained from a woman between 40 and 55 years old in good health and CMV-seropositive. The nucleotide sequence is given as TGTGCCAGCAGCTTAGTTCCATCGGGAACCATATATTTT. Translated, it gives CASSLVPSGTIYF.